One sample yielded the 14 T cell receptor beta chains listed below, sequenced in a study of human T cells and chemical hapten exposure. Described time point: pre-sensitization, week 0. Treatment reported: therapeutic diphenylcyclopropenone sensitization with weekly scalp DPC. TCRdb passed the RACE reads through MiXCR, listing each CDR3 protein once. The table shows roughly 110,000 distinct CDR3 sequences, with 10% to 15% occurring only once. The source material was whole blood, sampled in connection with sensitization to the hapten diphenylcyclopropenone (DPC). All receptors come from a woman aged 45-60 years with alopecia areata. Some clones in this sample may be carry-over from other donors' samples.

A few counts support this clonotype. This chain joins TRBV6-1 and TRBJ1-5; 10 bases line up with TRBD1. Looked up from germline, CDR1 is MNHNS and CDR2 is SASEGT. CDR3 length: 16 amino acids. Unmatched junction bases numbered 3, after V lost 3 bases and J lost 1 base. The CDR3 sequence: CASSDRDRGSNQPQHF. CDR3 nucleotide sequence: TGTGCCAGCAGTGATCGGGACAGGGGAAGCAATCAGCCCCAGCATTTT.

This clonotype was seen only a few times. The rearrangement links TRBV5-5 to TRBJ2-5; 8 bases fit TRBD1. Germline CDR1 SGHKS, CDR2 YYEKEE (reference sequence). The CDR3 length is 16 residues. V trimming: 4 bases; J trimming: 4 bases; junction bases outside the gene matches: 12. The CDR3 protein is CASSRNSGTGTETQYF. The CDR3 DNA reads TGTGCCAGCAGCCGAAATAGTGGGACAGGTACAGAGACCCAGTACTTC.

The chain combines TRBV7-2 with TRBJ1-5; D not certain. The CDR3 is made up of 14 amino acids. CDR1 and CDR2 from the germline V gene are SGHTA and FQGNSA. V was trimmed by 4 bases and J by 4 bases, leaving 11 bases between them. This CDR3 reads CASSSRAENQPQHF. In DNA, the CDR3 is TGTGCCAGCAGCTCCCGGGCCGAGAATCAGCCCCAGCATTTT.

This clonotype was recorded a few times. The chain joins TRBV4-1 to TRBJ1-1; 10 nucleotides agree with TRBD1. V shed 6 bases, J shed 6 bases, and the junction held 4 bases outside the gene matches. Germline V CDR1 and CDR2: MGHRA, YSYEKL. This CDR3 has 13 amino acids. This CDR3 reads CASRGQGIAEAFF. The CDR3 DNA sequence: TGCGCCAGCAGGGGACAGGGGATCGCTGAAGCTTTCTTT.

The CDR3 DNA reads TGCAGCGTTGAGGTACAGAACTACGAGCAGTACTTC. This encodes CSVEVQNYEQYF. The genes are TRBV29-1 and TRBJ2-7; no definite D call. This CDR3 is 12 amino acids long. Germline V gene lookup returns CDR1 SQVTM and CDR2 ANQGSEA. Trimming shortened V by 3 bases and J by 3 bases, and 9 bases separated the two germline ends.

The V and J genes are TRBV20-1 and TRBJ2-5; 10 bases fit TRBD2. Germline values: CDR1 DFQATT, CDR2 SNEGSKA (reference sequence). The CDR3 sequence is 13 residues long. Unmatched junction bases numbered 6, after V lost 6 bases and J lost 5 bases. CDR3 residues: CSAGQGLAETQYF. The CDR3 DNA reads TGCAGTGCGGGGCAGGGACTAGCGGAGACCCAGTACTTC.

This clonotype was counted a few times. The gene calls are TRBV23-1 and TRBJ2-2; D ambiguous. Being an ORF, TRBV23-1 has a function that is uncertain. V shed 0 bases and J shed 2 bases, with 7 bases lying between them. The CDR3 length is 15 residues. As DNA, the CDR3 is TGCGCCAGCAGTCAATCGGGCCCCAACACCGGGGAGCTGTTTTTT. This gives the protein CASSQSGPNTGELFF.

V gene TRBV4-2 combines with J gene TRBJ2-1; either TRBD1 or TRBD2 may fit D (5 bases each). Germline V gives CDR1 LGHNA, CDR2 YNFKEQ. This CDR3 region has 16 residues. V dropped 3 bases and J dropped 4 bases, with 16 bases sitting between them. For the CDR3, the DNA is TGTGCCAGCAGCCAGGGGACGGGACCGATGTACAATGAGCAGTTCTTC. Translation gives CASSQGTGPMYNEQFF.

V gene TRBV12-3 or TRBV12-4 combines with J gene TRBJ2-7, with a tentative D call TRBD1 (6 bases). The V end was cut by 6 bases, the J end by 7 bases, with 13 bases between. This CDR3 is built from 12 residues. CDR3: CASRVQGREQYF. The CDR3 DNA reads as TGTGCCAGCAGGGTACAGGGCAGGGAGCAGTACTTC.

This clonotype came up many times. The CDR3 loop reads CSARDPGGATDTQYF. The CDR3 DNA sequence: TGCAGTGCTAGAGATCCAGGCGGGGCCACAGATACGCAGTATTTT. The J gene is TRBJ2-3, the V gene TRBV20-1; D may be TRBD2 (6 bases). Germline V gives CDR1 DFQATT, CDR2 SNEGSKA (reference sequence). The V and J ends lost 0 bases and 2 bases respectively, with 12 bases between them. This CDR3 has 15 residues.

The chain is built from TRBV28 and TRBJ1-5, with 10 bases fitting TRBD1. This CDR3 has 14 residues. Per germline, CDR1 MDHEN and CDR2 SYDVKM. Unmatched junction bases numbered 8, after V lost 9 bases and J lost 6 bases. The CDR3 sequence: CASMLGTGVQPQHF. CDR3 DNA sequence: TGTGCCAGTATGTTAGGGACAGGGGTTCAGCCCCAGCATTTT.

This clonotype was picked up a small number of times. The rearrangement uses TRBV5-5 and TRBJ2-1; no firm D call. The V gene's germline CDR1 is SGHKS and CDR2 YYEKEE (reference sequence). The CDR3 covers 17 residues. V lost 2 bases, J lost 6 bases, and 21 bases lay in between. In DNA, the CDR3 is TGTGCCAGCAGCTTCGTACCTTGGCCAGAGCTCAGCAATGAGCAGTTCTTC. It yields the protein CASSFVPWPELSNEQFF. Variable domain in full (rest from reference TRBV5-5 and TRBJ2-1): DAGVTQSPTHLIKTRGQQVTLRCSPISGHKSVSWYQQVLGQGPQFIFQYYEKEERGRGNFPDRFSARQFPNYSSELNVNALLLGDSALYLCASSFVPWPELSNEQFFGPGTRLTVL.

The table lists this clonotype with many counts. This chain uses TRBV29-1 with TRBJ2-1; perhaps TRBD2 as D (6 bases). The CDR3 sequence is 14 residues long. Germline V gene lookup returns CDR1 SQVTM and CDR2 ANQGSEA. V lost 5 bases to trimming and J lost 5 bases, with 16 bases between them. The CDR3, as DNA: TGCAGCGTTCGCGGGACTGTGGGGAACAATGAGCAGTTCTTC. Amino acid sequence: CSVRGTVGNNEQFF.

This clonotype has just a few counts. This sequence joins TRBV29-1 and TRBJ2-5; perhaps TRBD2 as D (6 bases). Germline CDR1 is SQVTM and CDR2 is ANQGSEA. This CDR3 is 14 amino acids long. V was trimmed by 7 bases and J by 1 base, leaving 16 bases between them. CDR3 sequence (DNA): TGCAGCGGCGGGACCAGTATCACCCAAGAGACCCAGTACTTC. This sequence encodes CSGGTSITQETQYF.